The 13 T cell receptor beta chains below come from one sample, sequenced in a study of CD8 T cells in ankylosing spondylitis. Using its own MiXCR run on the 5' RACE reads, TCRdb lists one record per CDR3 protein. Of 250,000 or so distinct CDR3 sequences in the sample, roughly 25% were seen once. Sequenced material: blood, either unsorted or a sorted T cell fraction (not recorded which). The source is a male donor with ankylosing spondylitis or in good health (not recorded which).

This clonotype has just a few counts. The gene calls are TRBV20-1 and TRBJ2-5, with TRBD2 identical over 9 bases. Germline V gene sequence: CDR1 DFQATT, CDR2 SNEGSKA (reference sequence). Trimming took 3 bases from V and 3 from J; bases not matched to a gene: 11. The CDR3 is 16 amino acids. The CDR3 sequence: CSASRGVAGGEETQYF. CDR3 coding DNA: TGCAGTGCTAGTCGCGGCGTGGCGGGGGGGGAAGAGACCCAGTACTTC.

This clonotype turned up a few times. The rearrangement joins TRBV20-1 to TRBJ2-5; 9 bases fit TRBD1. Germline CDR1 DFQATT, CDR2 SNEGSKA (reference sequence). This CDR3 is 15 amino acids long. V lost 5 bases and J lost 1; bases outside the gene matches: 8. The CDR3 DNA sequence: TGCAGTGCTCCGCGGTGGGGACAGGGCCAAGAGACCCAGTACTTC. Its protein product is CSAPRWGQGQETQYF.

V is TRBV20-1 and J is TRBJ1-5, with a weak D call TRBD1 (6 bases). V was shortened by 3 bases and J by 4 bases, with 13 bases between the two germline ends. The germline V gene encodes CDR1 DFQATT and CDR2 SNEGSKA (reference sequence). CDR3 size: 14 residues. CDR3 region: CSASVGQLNQPQHF. CDR3 sequence (DNA): TGCAGTGCTAGCGTCGGACAGTTAAATCAGCCCCAGCATTTT.

This clonotype has a count of ten or more. This chain connects TRBV20-1 to TRBJ2-3; 9 bases fit TRBD2. The length of the CDR3 is 14 residues. V trimming: 3 bases; J trimming: 3 bases; junction bases outside the gene matches: 4. Germline-derived CDR1 and CDR2 are DFQATT and SNEGSKA (reference sequence). The CDR3 here is CSASPSGGTDTQYF. Here the CDR3 DNA reads TGCAGTGCTAGTCCCAGCGGGGGGACAGATACGCAGTATTTT.

This clonotype was counted many times. The rearrangement uses TRBV24-1 and TRBJ2-2; maybe TRBD1 (6 bases). The length of the CDR3 is 15 residues. The V end was cut by 2 bases, the J end by 4 bases, with 10 bases between. Germline values: CDR1 KGHDR, CDR2 SFDVKD. DNA of the CDR3: TGTGCCACCAGTGATTCCGGGACAACCACCGGGGAGCTGTTTTTT. This sequence encodes CATSDSGTTTGELFF.

V gene TRBV12-3 or TRBV12-4 combines with J gene TRBJ2-5, with D tentatively TRBD2 (6 bases). The V gene lost 8 bases and the J gene lost 1 base, with 17 bases spanning the gap. The CDR3 is 15 residues long. The CDR3 sequence: CASSPGGAVQETQYF. CDR3 DNA sequence: TGTGCCAGCTCCCCAGGCGGGGCAGTCCAAGAGACCCAGTACTTC.

This clonotype was observed many times. CDR3 loop: CASSLVPYPNTGELFF. CDR3 nucleotides: TGTGCCAGCAGTTTAGTACCGTATCCGAACACCGGGGAGCTGTTTTTT. The gene calls are TRBV28 and TRBJ2-2; D ambiguous. The CDR3 runs to 16 residues. Per germline, CDR1 MDHEN and CDR2 SYDVKM. Trimming pared 2 bases from V and 0 bases from J, leaving 10 bases between.

At least ten counts were recorded for this clonotype. The chain recombines TRBV29-1 with TRBJ2-1; D ambiguous. The CDR3 sequence is 15 residues long. V was shortened by 2 bases and J by 3 bases, with 14 bases between the two germline ends. Germline V lookup: CDR1 SQVTM, CDR2 ANQGSEA. The CDR3 reads CSVEPLKFRYNEQFF. CDR3 DNA: TGCAGCGTTGAACCCCTGAAGTTCCGCTACAATGAGCAGTTCTTC.

This chain joins TRBV20-1 and TRBJ2-3; 7 positions match TRBD2. J was trimmed by 3 bases and V by 2 bases; bases with no gene match: 8. CDR1 is DFQATT, CDR2 SNEGSKA, per germline (reference sequence). The CDR3 consists of 15 residues. The CDR3 region has the DNA TGCAGTGCTAGACCGAGCGGGGACGGGACAGATACGCAGTATTTT. Translating it yields CSARPSGDGTDTQYF.

Many counts were recorded for this clonotype. The DNA for the CDR3 is TGCAGTGCTAGACCAGGAACACCTACAGAGCAGTACTTC. This translates into CSARPGTPTEQYF. The chain couples TRBV20-1 to TRBJ2-7; no clear D. The V and J ends lost 2 bases and 7 bases respectively, with 15 bases between them. This CDR3 contains 13 residues. The germline CDR1 and CDR2 sequences are DFQATT and SNEGSKA (reference sequence).

The chain has TRBV6-5 and TRBJ2-5, with D unclear. The CDR3 consists of 16 residues. V shed 0 bases and J shed 5 bases, with 16 bases lying between them. Germline CDR1 and CDR2: MNHEY and SVGAGI. The CDR3: CASSYSPAGGAETQYF. The CDR3, as DNA: TGTGCCAGCAGTTACTCGCCGGCAGGTGGAGCGGAGACCCAGTACTTC.

There are a few counts of this clonotype. The chain couples TRBV12-3 or TRBV12-4 to TRBJ2-2; D gene uncertain. The CDR3 runs to 13 residues. V lost 9 bases, J lost 0 bases, and 8 bases lay in between. CDR3 residues: CASGRTNTGELFF. The CDR3 DNA sequence: TGTGCCAGTGGACGTACGAACACCGGGGAGCTGTTTTTT.

This clonotype appeared many times. This rearrangement joins TRBV6-1 to TRBJ1-4; D unresolved. The CDR3 runs to 13 residues. Germline loops: CDR1 MNHNS, CDR2 SASEGT. The V end was cut by 6 bases, the J end by 2 bases, with 7 bases between. Here the CDR3 reads CASRPGTNEKLFF. The CDR3 nucleotides are TGTGCCAGCAGACCCGGGACTAATGAAAAACTGTTTTTT.